The clone carrying this TCR beta chain was seen more than once but under ten times. What it binds is not known. The data are from a study of radiotherapy plus CTLA-4 blockade in lung cancer. Across the study: Of the patients, 18% showed objective responses and 31% attained disease control.

Participants had chemo-refractory metastatic non-small-cell lung cancer and were treated with focal radiation plus ipilimumab CTLA-4 blockade. Some clones are missing from TCRdb's copy, which holds only in-frame ones; the method was immunoSEQ multiplex PCR. In the table there are tens of thousands of clones, about 70% of which are singletons. Regarding the study as a whole: TCR clones of tumor origin grew in blood after radiotherapy plus ipilimumab. Among reported predictors of response, early blood T cell clone dynamics with interferon-beta performed best.

The V end lost 4 bases, the J end lost 2 bases, and 14 bases lay between the germline ends. This CDR3 has 15 amino acids. Germline CDR1 is SGHNT and CDR2 is YYREEE (reference sequence). The rearrangement uses TRBV5-4 and TRBJ2-3, with D maybe TRBD1 (6 bases). Here the sequenced sample was peripheral blood, taken from a patient treated with radiotherapy plus ipilimumab. This receptor was identified in a human donor with non-small cell lung cancer who had stable disease on radiotherapy plus ipilimumab. CDR3 residues: CASSLGWGPTDTQYF. CDR3 DNA sequence: TGTGCCAGCAGCCTAGGGTGGGGGCCCACAGATACGCAGTATTTT.